This T cell receptor beta chain emerged from a study of blood T cell repertoires in COVID-19. About the research overall: Sources were T cells, B-cell-depleted T cells, or PBMCs; the material itself was cDNA or gDNA.

V was trimmed by 4 bases and J by 4 bases, leaving 9 bases between them. This CDR3 is built from 12 residues. Germline CDR1 is SGHRS and CDR2 is YFSETQ. In the original analysis: Estimation of nucleated cell counts was performed using reference gene primer amplification. Profiling relied on immunoSEQ multiplex PCR, and the TCRdb table lists in-frame clones only, not all of them. The V and J calls and clone size come from that table; D and trimming were worked out from the DNA. Altogether under 450,000 clones are present, about 88% being singletons, with the ten largest covering 2.5% to 3.5%. Self-reported history from a screening survey and questionnaire set each donor's cohort.

Sequenced: PBMCs or T cells enriched from blood (not recorded which). The TCR was taken from a woman in her twenties or thirties who had recovered from COVID-19. The chain is built from TRBV5-1 and TRBJ2-7, with D unresolved. CDR3 sequence reads: CASSVGSYEQYF. CDR3 nucleotide sequence: TGCGCCAGCAGCGTCGGGTCTTACGAGCAGTACTTC. The full variable domain, rest sourced from reference TRBV5-1 and TRBJ2-7, is KAGVTQTPRYLIKTRGQQVTLSCSPISGHRSVSWYQQTPGQGLQFLFEYFSETQRNKGNFPGRFSGRQFSNSRSEMNVSTLELGDSALYLCASSVGSYEQYFGPGTRLTVT.